This T cell receptor beta chain originates from a study of graft-versus-host responses after intestinal transplantation. Looking at the study overall: Recipients had transplants, and these were multivisceral, liver-intestinal, or isolated intestinal. Anti-thymocyte globulin was used for induction in all recipients, who then took tacrolimus and steroids for about three years.

In germline, CDR1 is SGHTA, CDR2 FQGTGA. This CDR3 region has 19 residues. The ends were cut back, 1 base at V and 2 bases at J, with 18 bases in the middle. Clones were sequenced by immunoSEQ multiplex PCR, and TCRdb holds only the in-frame ones, with some missing. The sample gives approximately 70,000 clones, approximately 92% of which show up once; 6.5% to 8.5% is in the top ten. Here the sequenced sample was bone marrow, taken roughly 110 weeks after intestinal transplantation. The J gene is TRBJ2-6, the V gene TRBV7-3, with a possible D match to TRBD2 (6 bases). This clonotype was sampled from a human patient who received an intestinal transplant, so some T cells may come from the graft donor. CDR3 residues: CASSLNPGETSTGANVLTF. Written as DNA, the CDR3 is TGTGCCAGCAGCTTAAATCCGGGGGAAACCTCTACTGGGGCCAACGTCCTGACTTTC.